This T cell receptor beta chain is from a study of shared clonotypes between healthy human individuals. It was CD45RO-negative cells, positively selected for CCR7, that made up naive CD8 cells, with terminally differentiated effector memory CD45RA+ cells excluded. The CDR3 sequence is 17 residues long. Germline V CDR1 and CDR2: SGHTA, FQGNSA. Germline trimming cut 5 bases from V and 0 bases from J; bases unmatched to any gene: 10. Only in-frame clones appear in the TCRdb table, and some are missing; sequencing was by immunoSEQ multiplex PCR. The sample gives hundreds of thousands of clones, about 96% of which show up once; under 0.3% is in the top ten.

This TCR derives from a man aged 30-40 years in good health. The rearrangement joins TRBV7-2 to TRBJ2-1, with 7 bases lining up with TRBD1. The sequencing input was naive CD8+ T cells sorted from blood. CDR3 nucleotides: TGTGCCAGCAGCACCGAAAACAGGGGACGCTCCTACAATGAGCAGTTCTTC. Translation gives CASSTENRGRSYNEQFF. Looking up the rest from reference TRBV7-2 and TRBJ2-1 gives the full variable domain: GAGVSQSPSNKVTEKGKDVELRCDPISGHTALYWYRQSLGQGLEFLIYFQGNSAPDKSGLPSDRFSAERTGGSVSTLTIQRTQQEDSAVYLCASSTENRGRSYNEQFFGPGTRLTVL.